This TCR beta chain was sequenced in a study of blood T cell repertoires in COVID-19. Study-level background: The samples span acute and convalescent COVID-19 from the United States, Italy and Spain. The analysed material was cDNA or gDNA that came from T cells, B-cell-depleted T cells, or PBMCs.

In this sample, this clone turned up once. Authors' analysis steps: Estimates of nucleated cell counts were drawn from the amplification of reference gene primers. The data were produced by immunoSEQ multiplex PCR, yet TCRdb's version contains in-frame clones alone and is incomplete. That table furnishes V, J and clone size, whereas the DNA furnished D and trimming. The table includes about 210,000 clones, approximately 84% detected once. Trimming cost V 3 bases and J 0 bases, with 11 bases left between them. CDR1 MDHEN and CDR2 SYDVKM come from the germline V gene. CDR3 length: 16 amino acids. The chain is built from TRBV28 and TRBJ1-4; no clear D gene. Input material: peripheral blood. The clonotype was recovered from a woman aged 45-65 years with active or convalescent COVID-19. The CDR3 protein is CASSLEGTATNEKLFF. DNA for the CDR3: TGTGCCAGCAGTTTGGAGGGAACGGCAACTAATGAAAAACTGTTTTTT.